This T cell receptor beta chain derives from a study of T cells in localized non-small cell lung cancer. Sequenced by immunoSEQ multiplex PCR; TCRdb stores in-frame clones only, minus some. The sample has roughly 24,000 clones; more than 85% are singletons. The CDR3 length is 13 residues. V dropped 7 bases and J dropped 2 bases, with 12 bases sitting between them. The material was peripheral blood, obtained before any cancer treatment. This chain connects TRBV6-7 to TRBJ2-7; D ambiguous. TRBV6-7 is annotated as an ORF whose role is uncertain. This clonotype was sampled from a female donor over 55 with stage II squamous cell lung carcinoma. CDR3 DNA sequence: TGTGCCAGCATCCCCCAAGCACCCTACGAGCAGTACTTC. Translation: CASIPQAPYEQYF.